The next 25 T cell receptor beta chains were all read from a single sample in a study of multiple sclerosis patients with progressive multifocal leukoencephalopathy. TCRdb keeps only in-frame clones here, not all; method: immunoSEQ multiplex PCR. The repertoire consists of about 25,000 clones, with less than 95% occurring once and the leading ten covering about 2.1%. Specified time point: about 13 months of natalizumab therapy. The material was PBMCs, obtained from a patient treated with natalizumab. These receptors were taken from a man aged 25 to 40 with multiple sclerosis.

The chain has TRBV6-4 and TRBJ1-5; perhaps TRBD1 as D (5 bases). Germline assignment: CDR1 MRHNA and CDR2 SNTAGT. This CDR3 has 19 amino acids. Trimming removed 2 bases at V and 0 bases at J, with 20 bases between. The CDR3 DNA follows: TGTGCCAGCAGTGACGGAGACAGACCCGGGAAGAATAGCAATCAGCCCCAGCATTTT. This encodes CASSDGDRPGKNSNQPQHF.

V is TRBV5-6 and J is TRBJ1-1; D is uncertain. CDR3 length: 16 residues. Trimming pared 4 bases from V and 3 bases from J, leaving 19 bases between. CDR1 is SGHDT and CDR2 is YYEEEE in the germline V gene. This chain's CDR3 is CASSPGAKLLDTEAFF. The CDR3, as DNA: TGTGCCAGCAGCCCGGGAGCCAAGCTTTTGGACACTGAAGCTTTCTTT.

The chain uses TRBV7-8 and TRBJ2-7; 7 nucleotides match TRBD1. V was clipped by 5 bases and J by 5 bases; unmatched bases: 12. Germline V gene lookup returns CDR1 SGHVS and CDR2 FQNEAQ. The CDR3 spans 15 residues. This chain's CDR3 is CASSPQSRDSDEQYF. Here the CDR3 DNA reads TGTGCCAGCAGCCCTCAGTCCCGGGACAGCGACGAGCAGTACTTC.

The chain links TRBV2 to TRBJ1-2, with TRBD1 matching 7 bases. The CDR3 contains 15 residues. The junction had 11 bases not matched to a gene; V was cut back by 6 bases and J by 4 bases. The germline V gene encodes CDR1 SNHLY and CDR2 FYNNEI. As DNA, the CDR3 is TGTGCCAGCAGCTCCCCGGGACAGACCTTCTATGGCTACACCTTC. It translates to CASSSPGQTFYGYTF.

This sequence joins TRBV29-1 and TRBJ2-5, with TRBD2 matching 13 bases. Germline assignment: CDR1 SQVTM and CDR2 ANQGSEA. This CDR3 is built from 18 residues. With V trimmed by 6 bases and J by 4 bases, 17 bases remained unmatched. The chain's CDR3 is CSVPTPGTSGNWGETQYF. The CDR3 DNA reads TGCAGCGTCCCAACCCCCGGGACTAGCGGGAACTGGGGAGAGACCCAGTACTTC.

The rearrangement joins TRBV11-3 to TRBJ2-1; D is ambiguous. Trimming left V 0 bases short and J 3 bases short, with 9 bases between. Germline-derived CDR1 and CDR2 are SGHNT and YENEEA. The CDR3 consists of 15 residues. Here the CDR3 reads CASSLDLNVYNEQFF. The CDR3 DNA reads TGTGCCAGCAGCTTAGACCTCAACGTCTACAATGAGCAGTTCTTC.

In regard to this clone: This sample includes further DNA sequences coding for the same CDR3. This sequence joins TRBV9 and TRBJ1-2, with TRBD1 as a possible D gene (5 bases). The CDR3 extends over 13 amino acids. V was clipped by 3 bases and J by 4 bases, with 10 bases between them. Germline CDR1 reads SGDLS; CDR2 reads YYNGEE. The CDR3 DNA sequence: TGTGCCAGCAGCGGGCACGGGGGCTATGGCTACACCTTC. The encoded protein is CASSGHGGYGYTF.

The chain links TRBV7-8 to TRBJ2-1; the match to TRBD2 covers 7 bases. CDR1 SGHVS and CDR2 FQNEAQ come from the germline V gene. V shed 5 bases, J shed 5 bases, and the junction held 9 bases outside the gene matches. The CDR3 is made up of 15 amino acids. CDR3 residues: CASSPLGTNNNEQFF. CDR3 bases: TGTGCCAGCAGCCCCCTCGGGACTAACAACAATGAGCAGTTCTTC.

The V gene is TRBV5-1, the J gene TRBJ2-3; 13 positions match TRBD2. The CDR3 sequence is 19 residues long. Germline CDR1 reads SGHRS; CDR2 reads YFSETQ. After removal of 5 bases from V and 1 base from J, the junction contained 13 bases not matched to a gene. CDR3 coding DNA: TGCGCCAGCAGTTCCTCAACTAGCGGGAGGGCCCTCGGCACAGATACGCAGTATTTT. As protein: CASSSSTSGRALGTDTQYF.

The gene calls are TRBV27 and TRBJ2-5, with D perhaps TRBD2 (6 bases). CDR3 size: 14 residues. Germline values: CDR1 MNHEY, CDR2 SMNVEV (reference sequence). V gave up 5 bases and J gave up 2 bases, with 12 bases separating them. Written as DNA, the CDR3 is TGTGCCAGCAGTACGGGACTCCTACAAGAGACCCAGTACTTC. Translating it yields CASSTGLLQETQYF.

This rearrangement joins TRBV19 to TRBJ1-2; possible D gene TRBD1, 5 bases. Germline values: CDR1 LNHDA, CDR2 SQIVND (reference sequence). This CDR3 is 14 amino acids long. With 10 bases removed from V and 7 bases from J, the gap between germline ends came to 22 bases. CDR3 in DNA: TGTGCCACCTCGGCGGGGGGTCGCTTAGCTGGCTACACCTTC. It encodes CATSAGGRLAGYTF. Drawing the rest from reference TRBV19 and TRBJ1-2, the complete variable domain is DGGITQSPKYLFRKEGQNVTLSCEQNLNHDAMYWYRQDPGQGLRLIYYSQIVNDFQKGDIAEGYSVSREKKESFPLTVTSAQKNPTAFYLCATSAGGRLAGYTFGSGTRLTVV.

This clone came up once. V usage is TRBV5-1 and J usage is TRBJ2-7, with 16 bases that match TRBD2. V gave up 4 bases and J gave up 6 bases; unmatched junction bases: 10. This CDR3 region has 17 residues. From germline, CDR1 is SGHRS and CDR2 YFSETQ. The CDR3 DNA sequence: TGCGCCAGCAGCATACAACCGGGACTAGCGGGAGGGGGCGAGCAGTACGTC. It translates to CASSIQPGLAGGGEQYV.

This chain connects TRBV4-1 to TRBJ2-7; D is ambiguous. Germline V gene lookup returns CDR1 MGHRA and CDR2 YSYEKL. This CDR3 is built from 14 residues. The ends were cut back, 1 base at V and 0 bases at J, with 7 bases in the middle. The CDR3 loop is CASSQALSSYEQYF. The CDR3 coding sequence is TGCGCCAGCAGCCAAGCGCTTAGCTCCTACGAGCAGTACTTC.

V gene TRBV6-5 combines with J gene TRBJ2-7; D is possibly TRBD2 (7 bases). V was trimmed by 10 bases and J by 7 bases, leaving 14 bases between them. This CDR3 region has 11 residues. Germline V CDR1 and CDR2: MNHEY, SVGAGI. Here the CDR3 reads CATRRGGEQYV. The CDR3 bases are TGTGCCACCCGAAGGGGGGGTGAGCAGTACGTC.

Details on this clone: The same CDR3 arises from other DNA sequences in this sample as well. V usage is TRBV7-2 and J usage is TRBJ2-1; TRBD2 agrees at 9 bases. Unmatched junction bases numbered 8, after V lost 3 bases and J lost 8 bases. The CDR3 length is 15 residues. CDR1 and CDR2 from the germline V gene are SGHTA and FQGNSA. CDR3 amino acids: CASSLGGSGRHEQFF. CDR3 bases: TGTGCCAGCAGCTTGGGGGGGAGCGGGAGGCATGAGCAGTTCTTC.

The chain joins TRBV30 to TRBJ1-4; D uncertain. Germline CDR1 is GTSNPN and CDR2 is SVGIG (reference sequence). Trimming stripped 2 bases from V and 4 bases from J, with 8 bases between. The CDR3 is 13 residues long. The CDR3 nucleotides are TGTGCCTGGAGTAGGCCCTATAATGAAAAACTGTTTTTT. Translating it yields CAWSRPYNEKLFF.

J is TRBJ2-7 and V is TRBV18, with D possibly being TRBD1 (6 bases). The germline V and J ends were trimmed by 2 bases and 4 bases, with 15 bases remaining between them. CDR3 length: 15 residues. Germline lookup yields CDR1 KGHSH and CDR2 LQKENI. CDR3 bases: TGTGCCAGCTCACCAACGTGGGGGCAGGTATACGAGCAGTACTTC. It translates to CASSPTWGQVYEQYF.

The chain has TRBV7-9 and TRBJ2-1; 8 bases line up with TRBD2. The CDR3 covers 16 residues. The V gene's germline CDR1 is SEHNR and CDR2 FQNEAQ (reference sequence). V lost 1 base to trimming and J lost 6 bases; unmatched junction nucleotides: 8. The CDR3 loop is CASSLEVPGGANEQFF. The CDR3 DNA reads TGTGCCAGCAGCTTAGAAGTACCGGGAGGGGCCAATGAGCAGTTCTTC.

V is TRBV5-1 and J is TRBJ2-1; 11 bases match TRBD2. The CDR3 has 16 residues. In germline, CDR1 is SGHRS, CDR2 YFSETQ. V was clipped by 3 bases and J by 4 bases; unmatched bases: 6. The CDR3: CASSYSGTSGYNEQFF. The CDR3 nucleotides are TGCGCCAGCAGCTATTCCGGGACTAGCGGATACAATGAGCAGTTCTTC.

This chain links TRBV11-1 with TRBJ2-7, with D perhaps assigned TRBD1 or TRBD2 (6 bases each). The CDR3 is 15 amino acids. CDR1 and CDR2 (germline): SGHAT, FQDESV (reference sequence). The ends were cut back, 5 bases at V and 1 base at J, with 15 bases in the middle. The DNA of the CDR3 is TGTGCCAGCAGCCTAAAGGGGGGAGGATCCTACGAGCAGTACTTC. This translates into CASSLKGGGSYEQYF.

The chain is built from TRBV6-5 and TRBJ2-7, with TRBD1 identical over 12 bases. From germline, CDR1 is MNHEY and CDR2 SVGAGI. V dropped 5 bases and J dropped 8; count of bases not matched to a gene: 7. The CDR3 contains 14 residues. The CDR3 DNA sequence: TGTGCCAGCAGTCGCACCGGGACAGGGGGCAAGCAGTACTTC. It encodes CASSRTGTGGKQYF.

The rearrangement joins TRBV13 to TRBJ2-2, with 8 positions matching TRBD1. The CDR3 runs 15 residues. The germline CDR1 and CDR2 sequences are PRHDT and FYEKMQ (reference sequence). The J segment lost 7 bases and the V segment lost 2 bases, leaving 6 bases of the junction unmatched. The CDR3 DNA reads TGTGCCAGCAGCTTATCCAGGGGGCTGGGCGGGGAGCTGTTTTTT. Translating gives CASSLSRGLGGELFF.

The CDR3 here is CASSLTSGRAGEQYF. Written as DNA, the CDR3 is TGCGCCAGCAGCCTAACTAGCGGGAGGGCGGGCGAGCAGTACTTC. The chain links TRBV4-3 to TRBJ2-7, with 13 positions matching TRBD2. V shed 4 bases and J 6 bases; nucleotides not matched to a gene: 6. The CDR3 spans 15 residues. CDR1 is LGHNA, CDR2 YSLEER, per germline.

The gene calls are TRBV6-5 and TRBJ1-5; no definite D call. Germline CDR1 reads MNHEY; CDR2 reads SVGAGI. The V gene lost 6 bases and the J gene lost 5 bases, with 11 bases spanning the gap. This CDR3 is built from 13 residues. The CDR3 DNA reads as TGTGCCAGCAGCAGATTCGAGCATCAGCCCCAGCATTTT. This sequence encodes CASSRFEHQPQHF.

This chain links TRBV7-8 with TRBJ2-1; D is possibly TRBD1 (5 bases). The CDR3 is made up of 16 amino acids. Looked up from germline, CDR1 is SGHVS and CDR2 is FQNEAQ. Trimming removed 1 base at V and 2 bases at J, with 12 bases between. The CDR3 sequence is CASSLGGRGPYNEQFF. The CDR3, as DNA: TGTGCCAGCAGCTTAGGGGGCCGAGGACCCTACAATGAGCAGTTCTTC.